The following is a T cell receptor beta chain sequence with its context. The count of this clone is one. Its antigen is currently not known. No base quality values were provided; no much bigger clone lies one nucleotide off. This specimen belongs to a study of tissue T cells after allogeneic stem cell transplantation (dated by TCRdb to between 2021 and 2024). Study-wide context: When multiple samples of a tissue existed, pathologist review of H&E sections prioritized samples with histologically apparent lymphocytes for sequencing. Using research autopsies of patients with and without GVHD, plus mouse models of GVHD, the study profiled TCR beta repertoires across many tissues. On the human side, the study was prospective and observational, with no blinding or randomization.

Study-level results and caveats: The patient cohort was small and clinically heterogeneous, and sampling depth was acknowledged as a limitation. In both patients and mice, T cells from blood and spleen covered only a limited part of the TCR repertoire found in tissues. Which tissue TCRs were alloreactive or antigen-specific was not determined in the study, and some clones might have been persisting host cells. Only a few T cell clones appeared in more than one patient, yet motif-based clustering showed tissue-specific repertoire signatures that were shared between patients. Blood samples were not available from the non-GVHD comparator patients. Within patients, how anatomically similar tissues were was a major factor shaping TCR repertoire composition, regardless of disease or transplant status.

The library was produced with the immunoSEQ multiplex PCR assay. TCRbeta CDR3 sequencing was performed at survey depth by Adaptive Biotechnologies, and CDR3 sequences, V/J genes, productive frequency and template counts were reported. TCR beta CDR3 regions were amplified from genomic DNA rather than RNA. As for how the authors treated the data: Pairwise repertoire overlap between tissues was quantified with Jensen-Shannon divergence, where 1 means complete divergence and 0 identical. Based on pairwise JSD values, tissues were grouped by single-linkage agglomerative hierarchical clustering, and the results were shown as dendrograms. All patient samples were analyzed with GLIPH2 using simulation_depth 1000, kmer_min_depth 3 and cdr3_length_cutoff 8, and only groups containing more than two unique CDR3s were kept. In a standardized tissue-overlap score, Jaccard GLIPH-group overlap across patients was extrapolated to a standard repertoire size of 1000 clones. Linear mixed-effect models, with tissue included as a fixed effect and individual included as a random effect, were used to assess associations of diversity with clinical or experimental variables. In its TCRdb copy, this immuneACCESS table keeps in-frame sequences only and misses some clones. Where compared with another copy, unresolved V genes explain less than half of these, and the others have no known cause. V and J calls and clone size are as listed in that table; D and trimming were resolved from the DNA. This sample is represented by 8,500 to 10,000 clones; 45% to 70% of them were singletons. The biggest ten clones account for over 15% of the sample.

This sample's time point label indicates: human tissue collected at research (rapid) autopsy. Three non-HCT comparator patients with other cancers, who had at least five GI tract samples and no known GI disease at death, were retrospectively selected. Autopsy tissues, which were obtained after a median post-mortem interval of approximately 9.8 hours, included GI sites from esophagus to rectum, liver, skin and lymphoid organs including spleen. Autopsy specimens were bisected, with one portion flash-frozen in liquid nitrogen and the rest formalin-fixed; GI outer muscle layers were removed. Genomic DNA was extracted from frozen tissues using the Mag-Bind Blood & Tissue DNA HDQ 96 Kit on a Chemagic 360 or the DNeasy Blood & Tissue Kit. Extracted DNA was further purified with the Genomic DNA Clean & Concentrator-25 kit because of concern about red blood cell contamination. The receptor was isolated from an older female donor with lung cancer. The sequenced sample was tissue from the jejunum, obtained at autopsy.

The CDR3 region: CASSPRTSGGLETQYF. The DNA sequence is TGTGCCAGCAGCCCCCGGACTAGCGGGGGGTTGGAGACCCAGTACTTC. The chain uses TRBV7-2 and TRBJ2-5; a stretch of 14 junction bases matches TRBD2. The germline V gene supplies CDR1 SGHTA and CDR2 FQGNSA. The CDR3 measures 16 amino acids from cysteine to phenylalanine. Only CDR3 DNA remains: 48 bases, in frame from the first base. V is pruned by 5 bases and J by 5 bases, leaving 7 bases of the junction without a gene match.